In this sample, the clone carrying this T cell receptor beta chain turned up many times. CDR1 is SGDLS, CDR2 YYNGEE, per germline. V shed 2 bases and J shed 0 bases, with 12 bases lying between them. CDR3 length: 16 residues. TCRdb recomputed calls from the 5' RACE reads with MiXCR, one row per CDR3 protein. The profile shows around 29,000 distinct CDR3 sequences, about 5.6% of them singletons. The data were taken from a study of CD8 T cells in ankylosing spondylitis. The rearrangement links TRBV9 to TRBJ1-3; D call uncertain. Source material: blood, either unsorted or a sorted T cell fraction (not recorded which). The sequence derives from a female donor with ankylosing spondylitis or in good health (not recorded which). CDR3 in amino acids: CASSVTPVDSGNTIYF. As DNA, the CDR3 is TGTGCCAGCAGCGTGACCCCGGTAGACTCTGGAAACACCATATATTTT.